The text below deals with one T cell receptor (beta chain). It has no known antigen specificity. Per-base quality was not reported, and no clone a single base away is much larger than it. The sample comes from a study of Ad26.COV2.S vaccination and SARS-CoV-2 variants (dated by TCRdb to the early 2020s). For context, the study as a whole: Donors in the vaccine arm were drawn from COV1001, a multicentre, randomized, double-blind, placebo-controlled phase I-IIa trial testing Ad26.COV2.S in healthy adults. Ad26.COV2.S was administered intramuscularly at a dose of 5x10^10 or 1x10^11 viral particles, either as one shot or as two shots given 56 days apart. The specificity and breadth of SARS-CoV-2-reactive T cell receptors after Ad26.COV2.S vaccination were assessed by TCRbeta repertoire sequencing. A total of around 32 samples were included in the TCR-sequenced set, comprising around 19 Ad26.COV2.S vaccine recipients, 5 placebo recipients and 8 SARS-CoV-2 convalescent individuals. Participants in the trial were split at random into five groups of five each, receiving low-dose or high-dose Ad26.COV2.S once or twice, or else placebo on both occasions. Throughout the experiments and outcome assessment, investigators stayed blinded to trial group allocation.

Here is what the overall study found, with its caveats: The study was not powered to compare responses between vaccine doses or regimens. Substantial breadth of spike-specific CD8+ and CD4+ T cell responses was reported after vaccination. Vaccine and placebo recipients had comparable non-spike TCR breadth, which fits with the vaccine containing only spike. Compared with placebo recipients, Ad26.COV2.S recipients showed higher spike-specific TCR breadth (P = 0.0014). The authors noted that the TCR breadth and depth analyses may have underestimated total T cell responses.

The immunoSEQ Assay was used to sequence TCRbeta CDR3 regions. After extraction, genomic DNA underwent amplification by bias-controlled multiplex PCR, followed by high-throughput sequencing. The study's processing was this. Collapsing and filtering of sequences were performed to quantify the absolute abundance of each unique TCRbeta CDR3 region. T cell fraction was estimated by normalization of TCRbeta template counts to usable DNA, with usable DNA being measured through amplification of reference genes present in all nucleated cells. Repertoire TCRs were annotated as SARS-CoV-2-specific by exact matching of V gene, CDR3 amino acid sequence and J gene to a known reactive TCR set. MIRA supplied the reference SARS-CoV-2 TCR set, which was filtered for enrichment in COVID-19-positive ImmuneCODE repertoires so that public or cross-reactive TCRs were removed. Using the MIRA antigens, annotated TCRs were further analysed by specific ORF or by position within an ORF. Breadth was defined as annotated unique rearrangements over total unique productive rearrangements; depth was the summed frequency of those rearrangements. Two-sided Wilcoxon rank-sum tests were used to compare TCR breadth between groups. TCRdb retrieved this table from immuneACCESS and kept in-frame rearrangements only. Not all clones are present; in checked studies, unresolved V genes account for under half, and no reason is known for the remainder. That table gives V, J and clone size, and the DNA gave D and trimming. This sample is represented by 300,000 to 400,000 clones; roughly 90% of them were singletons. The ten largest clonotypes hold 5% of the sample.

The treatment or condition label corresponds to: some 20 received Ad26.COV2.S at low or high dose, single or two shots; several received placebo; per-sample allocation not given. Repertoires of vaccine and placebo recipients were sequenced from samples collected on day 63 after the first injection. Between 29 July and 7 August 2020, Cohort 1b enrolled around 24 adults aged 18-55 years at one site in Boston, USA. Ad26.COV2.S was a replication-incompetent adenovirus type 26 vector that expressed a prefusion-stabilized SARS-CoV-2 spike protein derived from the original Wuhan strain. This sample comprised peripheral blood, obtained in a trial of Ad26.COV2.S vaccine versus placebo. The receptor's source is a person aged 18-65 years who received the Ad26.COV2.S COVID-19 vaccine or a placebo.

The CDR3 here reads CASSLGGQWEQFF. The bases read TGCGCCAGCAGCTTGGGAGGACAATGGGAGCAGTTCTTC. Here the chain combines TRBV5-1 and TRBJ2-1; the D segment could be TRBD1, given 5 matching bases. Measured from the cysteine to the phenylalanine, the CDR3 is 13 residues long. Only CDR3 DNA is held: 39 bases, read in frame from base 1. The trim is 0 bases for V and 10 bases for J, with a gap of 11 bases between the germline ends. Looking up the germline V gene yields CDR1 SGHRS and CDR2 YFSETQ.